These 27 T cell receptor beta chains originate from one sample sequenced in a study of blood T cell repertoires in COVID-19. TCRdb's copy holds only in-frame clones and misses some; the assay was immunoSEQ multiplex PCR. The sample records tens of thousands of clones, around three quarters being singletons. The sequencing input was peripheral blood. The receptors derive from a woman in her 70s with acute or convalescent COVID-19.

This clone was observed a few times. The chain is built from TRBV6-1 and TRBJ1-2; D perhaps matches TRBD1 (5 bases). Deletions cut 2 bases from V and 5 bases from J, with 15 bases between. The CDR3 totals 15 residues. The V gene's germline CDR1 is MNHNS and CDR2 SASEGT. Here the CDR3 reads CASSESPTVLYGYTF. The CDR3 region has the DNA TGTGCCAGCAGTGAATCCCCGACAGTTCTTTATGGCTACACCTTC.

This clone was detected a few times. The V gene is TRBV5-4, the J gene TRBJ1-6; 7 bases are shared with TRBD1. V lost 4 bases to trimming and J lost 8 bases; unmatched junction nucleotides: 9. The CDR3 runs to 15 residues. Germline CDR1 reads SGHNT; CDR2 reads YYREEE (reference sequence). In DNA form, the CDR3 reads TGTGCCAGCAGCCCGGGACAGACTGCAGATTCACCCCTCCACTTT. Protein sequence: CASSPGQTADSPLHF.

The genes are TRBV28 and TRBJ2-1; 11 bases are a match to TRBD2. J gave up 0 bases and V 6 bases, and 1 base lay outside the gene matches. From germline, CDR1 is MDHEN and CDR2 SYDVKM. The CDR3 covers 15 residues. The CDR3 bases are TGTGCCAGCAGCCTAGCGGGAGGCTCCTACAATGAGCAGTTCTTC. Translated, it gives CASSLAGGSYNEQFF.

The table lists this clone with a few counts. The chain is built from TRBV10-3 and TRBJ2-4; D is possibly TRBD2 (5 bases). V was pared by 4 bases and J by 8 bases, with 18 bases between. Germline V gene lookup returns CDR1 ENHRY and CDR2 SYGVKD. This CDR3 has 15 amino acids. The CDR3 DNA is TGTGCCATCAGTGTTCAGGTCCGGGGAAAATACATTCAGTACTTC. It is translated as CAISVQVRGKYIQYF.

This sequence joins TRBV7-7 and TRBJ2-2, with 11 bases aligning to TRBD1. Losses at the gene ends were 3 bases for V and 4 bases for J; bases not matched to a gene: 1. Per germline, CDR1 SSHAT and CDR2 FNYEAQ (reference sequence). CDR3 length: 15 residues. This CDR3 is CASSFGTGGTGELFF. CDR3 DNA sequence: TGTGCCAGCAGCTTCGGGACAGGGGGCACCGGGGAGCTGTTTTTT. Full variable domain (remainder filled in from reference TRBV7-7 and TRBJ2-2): GAGVSQSPRYKVTKRGQDVTLRCDPISSHATLYWYQQALGQGPEFLTYFNYEAQPDKSGLPSDRFSAERPEGSISTLTIQRTEQRDSAMYRCASSFGTGGTGELFFGEGSRLTVL.

The CDR3, as DNA: TGTGCCAGCTCACCACTCCCCCAGCGGGGGGGCACCGGGGAGCTGTTTTTT. Translation gives CASSPLPQRGGTGELFF. This chain links TRBV18 with TRBJ2-2, with 10 bases identical to TRBD2. V gave up 1 base and J gave up 4 bases; unmatched junction bases: 6. Germline assignment: CDR1 KGHSH and CDR2 LQKENI. The CDR3 is 17 residues long.

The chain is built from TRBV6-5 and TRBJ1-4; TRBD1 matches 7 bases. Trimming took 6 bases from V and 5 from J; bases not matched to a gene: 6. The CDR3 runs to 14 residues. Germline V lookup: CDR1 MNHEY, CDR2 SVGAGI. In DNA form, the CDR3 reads TGTGCCAGCAGCCCGACAGGGAAAAATGAAAAACTGTTTTTT. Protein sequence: CASSPTGKNEKLFF.

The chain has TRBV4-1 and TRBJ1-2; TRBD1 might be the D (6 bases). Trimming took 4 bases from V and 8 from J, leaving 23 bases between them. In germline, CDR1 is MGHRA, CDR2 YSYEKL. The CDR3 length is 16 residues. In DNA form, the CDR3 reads TGCGCCAGCAGCCCGGCAGCAGGCCAGGGGCTTGAGGGCTACACCTTC. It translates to CASSPAAGQGLEGYTF.

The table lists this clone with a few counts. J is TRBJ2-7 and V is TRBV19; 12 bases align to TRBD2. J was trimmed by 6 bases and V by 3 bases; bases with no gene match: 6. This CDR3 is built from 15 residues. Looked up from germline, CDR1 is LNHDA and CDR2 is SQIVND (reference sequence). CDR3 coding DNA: TGTGCCAGTAGTATTGCTAGCGGGGGGGCCTCCGAGCAGTACTTC. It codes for CASSIASGGASEQYF.

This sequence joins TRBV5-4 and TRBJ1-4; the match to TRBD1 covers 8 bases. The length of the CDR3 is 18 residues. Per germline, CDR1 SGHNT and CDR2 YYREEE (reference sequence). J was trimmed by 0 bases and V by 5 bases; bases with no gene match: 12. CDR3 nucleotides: TGTGCCAGCAGTCGCGGGGCAGGGGGCCACGCAACTAATGAAAAACTGTTTTTT. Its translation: CASSRGAGGHATNEKLFF.

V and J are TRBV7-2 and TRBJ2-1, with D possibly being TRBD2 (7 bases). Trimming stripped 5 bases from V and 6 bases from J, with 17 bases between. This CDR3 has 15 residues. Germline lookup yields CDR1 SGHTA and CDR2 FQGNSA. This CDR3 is CASSPVLGGANEQFF. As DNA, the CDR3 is TGTGCCAGCAGCCCTGTCTTGGGGGGGGCCAATGAGCAGTTCTTC. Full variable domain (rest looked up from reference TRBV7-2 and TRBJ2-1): GAGVSQSPSNKVTEKGKDVELRCDPISGHTALYWYRQSLGQGLEFLIYFQGNSAPDKSGLPSDRFSAERTGGSVSTLTIQRTQQEDSAVYLCASSPVLGGANEQFFGPGTRLTVL.

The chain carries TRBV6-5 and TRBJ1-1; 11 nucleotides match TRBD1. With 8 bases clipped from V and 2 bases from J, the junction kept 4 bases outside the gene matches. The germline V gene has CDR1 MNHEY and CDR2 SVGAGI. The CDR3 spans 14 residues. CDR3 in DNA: TGTGCCAGCGGGACAGGGGGTGTAAACACTGAAGCTTTCTTT. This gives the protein CASGTGGVNTEAFF.

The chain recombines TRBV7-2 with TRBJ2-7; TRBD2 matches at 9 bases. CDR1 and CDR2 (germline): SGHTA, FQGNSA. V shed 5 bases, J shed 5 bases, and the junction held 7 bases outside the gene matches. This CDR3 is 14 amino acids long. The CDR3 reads CASSLGLATNEQYF. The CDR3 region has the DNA TGTGCCAGCAGCCTCGGACTAGCGACCAACGAGCAGTACTTC.

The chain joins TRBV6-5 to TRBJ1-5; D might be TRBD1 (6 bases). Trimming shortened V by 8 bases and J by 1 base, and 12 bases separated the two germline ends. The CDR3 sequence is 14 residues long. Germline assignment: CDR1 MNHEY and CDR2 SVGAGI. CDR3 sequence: CASRRGGSNQPQHF. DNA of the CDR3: TGTGCCAGCCGGAGAGGGGGAAGCAATCAGCCCCAGCATTTT.

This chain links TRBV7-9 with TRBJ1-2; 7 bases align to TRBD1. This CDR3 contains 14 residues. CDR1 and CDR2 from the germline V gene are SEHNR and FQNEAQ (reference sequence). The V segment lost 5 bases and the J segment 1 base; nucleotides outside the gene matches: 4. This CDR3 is CASSLGDSNYGYTF. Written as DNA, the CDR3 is TGTGCCAGCAGCCTTGGGGACAGTAACTATGGCTACACCTTC. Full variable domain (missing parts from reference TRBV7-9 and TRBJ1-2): DTGVSQNPRHKITKRGQNVTFRCDPISEHNRLYWYRQTLGQGPEFLTYFQNEAQLEKSRLLSDRFSAERPKGSFSTLEIQRTEQGDSAMYLCASSLGDSNYGYTFGSGTRLTVV.

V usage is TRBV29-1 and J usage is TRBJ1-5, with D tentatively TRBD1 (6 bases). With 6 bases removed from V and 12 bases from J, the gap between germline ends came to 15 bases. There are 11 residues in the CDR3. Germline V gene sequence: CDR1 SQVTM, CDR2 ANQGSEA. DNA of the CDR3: TGCAGCGTAGATACAGGGACGGTCCAGCATTTT. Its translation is CSVDTGTVQHF.

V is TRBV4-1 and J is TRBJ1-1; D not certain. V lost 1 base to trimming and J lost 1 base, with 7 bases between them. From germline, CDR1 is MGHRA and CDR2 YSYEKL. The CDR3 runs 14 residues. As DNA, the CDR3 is TGCGCCAGCAGCCAAGGTGCGTCGAACACTGAAGCTTTCTTT. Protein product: CASSQGASNTEAFF.

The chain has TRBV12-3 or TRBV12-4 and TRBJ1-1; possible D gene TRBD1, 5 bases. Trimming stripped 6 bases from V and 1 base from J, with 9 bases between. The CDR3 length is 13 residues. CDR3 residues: CASSAGGNTEAFF. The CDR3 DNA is TGTGCCAGCAGCGCGGGGGGGAACACTGAAGCTTTCTTT.

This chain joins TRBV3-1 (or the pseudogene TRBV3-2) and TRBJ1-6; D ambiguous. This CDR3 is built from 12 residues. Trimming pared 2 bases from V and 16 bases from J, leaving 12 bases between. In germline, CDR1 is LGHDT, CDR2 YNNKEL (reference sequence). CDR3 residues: CASSQPRTPLHF. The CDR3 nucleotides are TGTGCCAGCAGCCAACCCCGGACTCCACTCCACTTT.

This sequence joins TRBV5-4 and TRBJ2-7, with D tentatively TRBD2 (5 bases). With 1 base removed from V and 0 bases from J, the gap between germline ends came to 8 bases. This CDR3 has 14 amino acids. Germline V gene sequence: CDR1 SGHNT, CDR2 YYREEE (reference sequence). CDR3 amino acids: CASSLSGNSYEQYF. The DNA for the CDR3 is TGTGCCAGCAGCTTGTCGGGGAACTCCTACGAGCAGTACTTC.

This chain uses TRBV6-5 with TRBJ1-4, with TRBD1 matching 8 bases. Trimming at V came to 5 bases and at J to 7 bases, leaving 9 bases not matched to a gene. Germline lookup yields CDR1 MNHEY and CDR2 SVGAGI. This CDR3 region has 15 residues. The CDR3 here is CASSIQGAGSEKLFF. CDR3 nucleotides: TGTGCCAGCAGTATCCAGGGGGCGGGGAGTGAAAAACTGTTTTTT.

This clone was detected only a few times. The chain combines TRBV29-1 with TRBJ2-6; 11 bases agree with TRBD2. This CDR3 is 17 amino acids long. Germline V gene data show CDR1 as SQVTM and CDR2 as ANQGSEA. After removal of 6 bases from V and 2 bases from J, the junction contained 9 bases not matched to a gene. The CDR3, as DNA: TGCAGCGTAATGTTAGCGGGAGGGGATACTGGGGCCAACGTCCTGACTTTC. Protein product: CSVMLAGGDTGANVLTF. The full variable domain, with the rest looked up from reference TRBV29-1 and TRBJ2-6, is SAVISQKPSRDICQRGTSLTIQCQVDSQVTMMFWYRQQPGQSLTLIATANQGSEATYESGFVIDKFPISRPNLTFSTLTVSNMSPEDSSIYLCSVMLAGGDTGANVLTFGAGSRLTVL.

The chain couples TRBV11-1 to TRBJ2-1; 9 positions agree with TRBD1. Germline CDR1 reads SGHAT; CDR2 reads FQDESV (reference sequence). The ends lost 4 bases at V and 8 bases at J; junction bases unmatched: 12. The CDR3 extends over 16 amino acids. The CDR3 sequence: CASSSGQGFAGYEQFF. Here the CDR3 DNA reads TGTGCCAGCAGCTCAGGACAGGGGTTCGCGGGCTATGAGCAGTTCTTC.

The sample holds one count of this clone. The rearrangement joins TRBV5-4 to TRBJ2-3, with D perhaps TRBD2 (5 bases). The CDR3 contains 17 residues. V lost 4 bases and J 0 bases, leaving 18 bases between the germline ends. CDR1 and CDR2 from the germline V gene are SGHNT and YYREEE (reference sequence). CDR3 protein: CASSGGLGLASTDTQYF. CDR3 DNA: TGTGCCAGCAGCGGCGGGCTTGGCCTTGCTAGCACAGATACGCAGTATTTT. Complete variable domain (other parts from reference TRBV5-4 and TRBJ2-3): ETGVTQSPTHLIKTRGQQVTLRCSSQSGHNTVSWYQQALGQGPQFIFQYYREEENGRGNFPPRFSGLQFPNYSSELNVNALELDDSALYLCASSGGLGLASTDTQYFGPGTRLTVL.

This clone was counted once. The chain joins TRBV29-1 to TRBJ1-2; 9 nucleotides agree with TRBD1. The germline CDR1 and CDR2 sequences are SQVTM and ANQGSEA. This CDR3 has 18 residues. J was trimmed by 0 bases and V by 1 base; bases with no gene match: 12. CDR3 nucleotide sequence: TGCAGCGTTGAAGGGGCCGACACAGGGGGCCTTGCTAACTATGGCTACACCTTC. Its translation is CSVEGADTGGLANYGYTF.

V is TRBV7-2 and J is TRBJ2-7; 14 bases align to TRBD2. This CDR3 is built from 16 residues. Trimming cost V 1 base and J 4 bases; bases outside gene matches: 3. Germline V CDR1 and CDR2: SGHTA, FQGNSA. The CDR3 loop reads CASSLEGTSGSYEQYF. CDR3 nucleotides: TGTGCCAGCAGCTTAGAAGGGACTAGCGGGAGTTACGAGCAGTACTTC.

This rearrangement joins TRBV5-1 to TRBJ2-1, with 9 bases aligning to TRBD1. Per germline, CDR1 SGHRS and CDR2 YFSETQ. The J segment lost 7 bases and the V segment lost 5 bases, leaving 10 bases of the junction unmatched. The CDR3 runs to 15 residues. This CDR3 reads CASRPQGALQNEQFF. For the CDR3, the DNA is TGCGCCAGCAGGCCACAGGGGGCGCTCCAGAATGAGCAGTTCTTC.